The rows below give T cell receptor beta chains drawn from one sample of a study of cytomegalovirus exposure and HLA in healthy donors. The repertoire was sequenced with immunoSEQ multiplex PCR; TCRdb's copy has only in-frame clones and lacks some. The sample has some 130,000 clones; about 80% are singletons. The sequencing sample was made of PBMCs. The receptors here all came from a man younger than 40 in good health and CMV-seropositive. CDR3s include the opening cysteine and the closing phenylalanine or tryptophan. The D gene is left open where the match is weak. Size tells how often a clone was seen (once, few, many) or the class of an expanded clone, and some rows leave it out.

>TRBD2|-|TRBJ2-2|TRBV9
TGTGCCAGCAGCGTCTACAGCGGGGGGCCCTGGTTCACCGGGGAGCTGTTTTTT
CASSVYSGGPWFTGELFF
>TRBD1|-|TRBJ2-7|TRBV7-2
TGTGCCAGCACCCTGGGACAGGGGTCTTACGAGCAGTACTTC
CASTLGQGSYEQYF
>-|-|TRBJ1-1|TRBV18
TGTGCCAGCTCACCACGAGAGTCGGTCACTGAAGCTTTCTTT
CASSPRESVTEAFF
>-|-|TRBJ2-5|TRBV9
TGTGCCAGCAGCGAGGGGGACCCCCATAAGGAGACCCAGTACTTC
CASSEGDPHKETQYF
>-|-|TRBJ2-1|TRBV7-2
TGTGCCAGCAGCTTAGACTACGGGTCCTACAATGAGCAGTTCTTC
CASSLDYGSYNEQFF
>TRBD2|-|TRBJ2-7|TRBV6-5
TGTGCCAGCAGTACTAGCGGGAGATTCTACGAGCAGTACTTC
CASSTSGRFYEQYF
>-|-|TRBJ2-7|TRBV28
TGTGCCAGCAGTTTGAGCTCCTACGAGCAGTACTTC
CASSLSSYEQYF
>TRBD2|-|TRBJ2-2|TRBV7-7
TGTGCCAGCAGCGAGGGACTAGCGGGGGGGGCCGGGGAGCTGTTTTTT
CASSEGLAGGAGELFF
>-|-|TRBJ2-2|TRBV10-3
TGTGCCATCAGTGAGGCGGCGAACACCGGGGAGCTGTTTTTT
CAISEAANTGELFF
>TRBD2|-|TRBJ2-1|TRBV5-1
TGCGCCAGCAGCTCGACCTTGGGGGGGGGTTACTACAATGAGCAGTTCTTC
CASSSTLGGGYYNEQFF
>TRBD1|few|TRBJ1-1|TRBV5-6
TGTGCCAGCAGCTTATTGATCGGACAGGGTGATTATAGCACTGAAGCTTTCTTT
CASSLLIGQGDYSTEAFF
>TRBD2|-|TRBJ2-5|TRBV2
TGTGCCAGCAGTGATAGCGGGAGGGCACGGGAGACCCAGTACTTC
CASSDSGRARETQYF
>TRBD2|-|TRBJ2-1|TRBV9
TGTGCCAGCAGCGTGCTAGCGGGAGCGGGACCTTACAATGAGCAGTTCTTC
CASSVLAGAGPYNEQFF
>TRBD1|-|TRBJ1-2|TRBV6-5
TGTGCCAGCAGTGACAGGGGATCTAACTATGGCTACACCTTC
CASSDRGSNYGYTF
>-|-|TRBJ2-2|TRBV27
TGTGCCAGCAGTTCTCGTGGGAGGGGGGTCGGGGAGCTGTTTTTT
CASSSRGRGVGELFF
>TRBD2|once|TRBJ2-3|TRBV7-3
TGTGCCAGCAGCTTAACCAGCGGGGGAGGCACAGATACGCAGTATTTT
CASSLTSGGGTDTQYF
>TRBD1|-|TRBJ1-3|TRBV6-1
TGTGCCAGCAGCAGGGACAGGCAAGGAGTAAACACCATATATTTT
CASSRDRQGVNTIYF